The clone carrying this T cell receptor beta chain was counted many times. V was shortened by 3 bases and J by 1 base, with 17 bases between the two germline ends. The CDR3 runs to 16 residues. Germline V lookup: CDR1 GTSNPN, CDR2 SVGIG (reference sequence). This specimen comes from a study of T cells in Graves' hyperthyroidism and ophthalmopathy. Study-wide background: Specimen type is peripheral blood, collected at initial diagnosis prior to any treatment.

Using RNA transcripts as the source, TCR beta CDR3 regions were amplified. With the HTBI primer set, the TCR CDR3 went through a first round of RT-PCR. TCRdb re-derived calls from the multiplex PCR reads in MiXCR, one entry per CDR3 protein. This table has hundreds of thousands of distinct CDR3 sequences, approximately 13% appearing once. This clonotype originated in a young woman with Graves' hyperthyroidism that later progressed to Graves' ophthalmopathy. The gene calls are TRBV30 and TRBJ2-3, with a possible D match to TRBD2 (6 bases). The sequencing sample was made of blood. In DNA, the CDR3 is TGTGCCTGGAGCAAGGTTGGACTAAACGGCACAGATACGCAGTATTTT. Its protein is CAWSKVGLNGTDTQYF.